These 20 T cell receptor beta chains originate from one sample sequenced in a study of blood T cell repertoires in COVID-19. Data came from immunoSEQ multiplex PCR; TCRdb stores just in-frame clones and leaves some out. This table has 400,000 to 550,000 clones, roughly 89% appearing once. Sequencing was done on a sample of peripheral blood. The receptors here all came from a woman in her thirties with acute or convalescent COVID-19.

The J gene is TRBJ2-5, the V gene TRBV19; 7 nucleotides align to TRBD1. Trimming at V came to 6 bases and at J to 4 bases, leaving 8 bases not matched to a gene. The CDR3 is 14 amino acids. Looked up from germline, CDR1 is LNHDA and CDR2 is SQIVND (reference sequence). CDR3 nucleotide sequence: TGTGCCAGTAGCCCCACAGGGGCGATAGAGACCCAGTACTTC. It yields the protein CASSPTGAIETQYF.

The table lists this clone with a few counts. The chain recombines TRBV12-3 or TRBV12-4 with TRBJ1-2; TRBD1 aligns across 8 bases. The CDR3 has 13 residues. With V trimmed by 6 bases and J by 7 bases, 7 bases remained unmatched. The CDR3 is CASSTGTGTGYTF. CDR3 sequence (DNA): TGTGCCAGCAGCACAGGGACAGGAACTGGCTACACCTTC.

The CDR3 nucleotides are TGTGCCAGCTCACCGGCCCGGAACACCGGGGAGCTGTTTTTT. This codes for CASSPARNTGELFF. The chain combines TRBV18 with TRBJ2-2; unclear D gene. Trimming removed 3 bases at V and 1 base at J, with 6 bases between. The CDR3 is made up of 14 amino acids. CDR1 is KGHSH and CDR2 is LQKENI in the germline V gene.

This chain links TRBV4-1 with TRBJ2-7; 8 bases fit TRBD1. The CDR3 runs to 14 residues. The J segment lost 5 bases and the V segment lost 1 base, leaving 4 bases of the junction unmatched. Per the germline V gene, CDR1 is MGHRA and CDR2 is YSYEKL. The CDR3 loop is CASSQGQGRNEQYF. CDR3 DNA sequence: TGCGCCAGCAGCCAAGGACAGGGGCGGAACGAGCAGTACTTC.

The chain employs TRBV5-5 and TRBJ1-1; D gene ambiguous. V lost 0 bases and J 4 bases, leaving 7 bases between the germline ends. Germline lookup yields CDR1 SGHKS and CDR2 YYEKEE (reference sequence). The CDR3 has 13 amino acids. The CDR3 sequence: CASSLVGVTEAFF. In DNA, the CDR3 is TGTGCCAGCAGCTTGGTCGGGGTCACTGAAGCTTTCTTT.

This chain links TRBV7-2 with TRBJ2-3; TRBD2 matches 10 bases. The V and J ends lost 8 bases and 6 bases, in that order; junction bases with no gene match: 11. The length of the CDR3 is 15 residues. Germline lookup yields CDR1 SGHTA and CDR2 FQGNSA. The DNA for the CDR3 is TGTGCCAGCGGGACAGCGGGGGGGCCGGCTGATACGCAGTATTTT. Protein sequence: CASGTAGGPADTQYF.

The chain couples TRBV19 to TRBJ1-2; tentative D call: TRBD1 (5 bases). Germline values: CDR1 LNHDA, CDR2 SQIVND (reference sequence). This CDR3 is built from 13 residues. Trimming left V 6 bases short and J 5 bases short, with 13 bases between. CDR3 in DNA: TGTGCCAGTAGGCTGGACATTGCTTATGGCTACACCTTC. It yields the protein CASRLDIAYGYTF.

The chain is built from TRBV3-1 (or the pseudogene TRBV3-2) and TRBJ1-2; TRBD1 aligns across 9 bases. The V gene's germline CDR1 is LGHDT and CDR2 YNNKEL (reference sequence). This CDR3 is built from 14 residues. V was pared by 4 bases and J by 4 bases, with 4 bases of the junction left unmatched. The chain's CDR3 is CASSPGQGTYGYTF. The CDR3 coding sequence is TGTGCCAGCAGCCCGGGACAGGGAACCTATGGCTACACCTTC.

This chain links TRBV5-6 with TRBJ1-4; 10 positions match TRBD1. The ends lost 4 bases at V and 7 bases at J; junction bases unmatched: 7. The CDR3 spans 15 residues. CDR1 and CDR2 (germline): SGHDT, YYEEEE. CDR3 amino acids: CASSPGTGDGEKLFF. In nucleotides, the CDR3 is TGTGCCAGCAGCCCTGGGACAGGGGATGGTGAAAAACTGTTTTTT. Full variable domain (remainder filled in from reference TRBV5-6 and TRBJ1-4): DAGVTQSPTHLIKTRGQQVTLRCSPKSGHDTVSWYQQALGQGPQFIFQYYEEEERQRGNFPDRFSGHQFPNYSSELNVNALLLGDSALYLCASSPGTGDGEKLFFGSGTQLSVL.

V and J are TRBV5-1 and TRBJ1-6; perhaps TRBD1 as D (5 bases). Germline-derived CDR1 and CDR2 are SGHRS and YFSETQ. The CDR3 length is 15 residues. Trimming left V 0 bases short and J 7 bases short, with 11 bases between. The CDR3 nucleotides are TGCGCCAGCAGCTTGGCAGTAAGGGGCAATTCACCCCTCCACTTT. This sequence encodes CASSLAVRGNSPLHF.

The chain employs TRBV19 and TRBJ2-3; 7 bases align to TRBD1. The CDR3 spans 15 residues. Germline trimming cut 3 bases from V and 5 bases from J; bases unmatched to any gene: 8. Germline V lookup: CDR1 LNHDA, CDR2 SQIVND (reference sequence). The CDR3 DNA reads as TGTGCCAGTAGTATCGACAGGGAGTATATAGATACGCAGTATTTT. Amino acid sequence: CASSIDREYIDTQYF.

The chain links TRBV7-8 to TRBJ2-5; a possible D gene is TRBD2 (6 bases). There are 11 residues in the CDR3. V was trimmed by 6 bases and J by 5 bases, leaving 7 bases between them. Germline V gives CDR1 SGHVS, CDR2 FQNEAQ. CDR3 nucleotide sequence: TGTGCCAGCAGGGGAGGCGAGACCCAGTACTTC. Amino acids: CASRGGETQYF.

J is TRBJ2-5 and V is TRBV10-3; 10 bases fit TRBD1. The CDR3 length is 14 residues. Germline loops: CDR1 ENHRY, CDR2 SYGVKD. Trimming took 7 bases from V and 5 from J; bases not matched to a gene: 7. The CDR3 reads CAITPTGGRETQYF. The DNA of the CDR3 is TGTGCCATCACCCCGACAGGGGGCAGGGAGACCCAGTACTTC.

The V gene is TRBV5-1, the J gene TRBJ1-1, with 9 bases that match TRBD1. Germline loops: CDR1 SGHRS, CDR2 YFSETQ. Trimming removed 5 bases from V and 3 bases from J; junction bases left unmatched: 8. There are 15 residues in the CDR3. The CDR3 DNA sequence: TGCGCCAGCAGTTGGCCGGGACAGGGTCACACTGAAGCTTTCTTT. It encodes CASSWPGQGHTEAFF.

This chain uses TRBV2 with TRBJ1-4, with a weak D call TRBD1 (5 bases). Germline V gene sequence: CDR1 SNHLY, CDR2 FYNNEI. Between the trimmed V and J ends, which lost 7 bases and 2 bases, there was a span of 11 bases. The CDR3 contains 14 residues. The CDR3 spells CASKGQGTNEKLFF. The CDR3 DNA follows: TGTGCCAGCAAGGGGCAGGGCACTAATGAAAAACTGTTTTTT.

This rearrangement joins TRBV28 to TRBJ2-7; tentatively, D is TRBD1 (5 bases). This CDR3 is 13 amino acids long. Germline CDR1 MDHEN, CDR2 SYDVKM. The V and J ends lost 3 bases and 2 bases respectively, with 8 bases between them. The CDR3 sequence: CASSLTEAYEQYF. The CDR3 DNA follows: TGTGCCAGCAGTTTGACAGAAGCCTACGAGCAGTACTTC.

The chain is built from TRBV28 and TRBJ2-7; 9 positions agree with TRBD2. Unmatched junction bases numbered 6, after V lost 3 bases and J lost 0 bases. CDR1 is MDHEN, CDR2 SYDVKM, per germline. The CDR3 loop spans 16 amino acids. DNA for the CDR3: TGTGCCAGCAGTTTCCCAGCGGGGGGAACCTCCTACGAGCAGTACTTC. Translated: CASSFPAGGTSYEQYF.

The chain recombines TRBV28 with TRBJ1-1, with 7 bases aligning to TRBD1. The CDR3 contains 15 residues. Germline V gene data show CDR1 as MDHEN and CDR2 as SYDVKM. The junction had 5 bases not matched to a gene; V was cut back by 3 bases and J by 1 base. This CDR3 reads CASSFPGTENTEAFF. The CDR3 DNA follows: TGTGCCAGCAGTTTCCCCGGGACAGAGAACACTGAAGCTTTCTTT.

The chain carries TRBV10-3 and TRBJ1-2, with D perhaps matching TRBD1 (6 bases). V was shortened by 6 bases and J by 7 bases, with 27 bases between the two germline ends. The length of the CDR3 is 17 residues. The V gene's germline CDR1 is ENHRY and CDR2 SYGVKD. CDR3 DNA sequence: TGTGCCATCAGGGAGACGGAGCGAGGACAGAGGGGCTTTGGCTACACCTTC. Residues: CAIRETERGQRGFGYTF.

CDR3 bases: TGCGCCAGCAGCCGACAGCACACCGGGGAGCTGTTTTTT. This codes for CASSRQHTGELFF. The chain uses TRBV5-1 and TRBJ2-2; D perhaps matches TRBD1 (5 bases). Germline lookup yields CDR1 SGHRS and CDR2 YFSETQ. The CDR3 is 13 residues long. Trimming removed 4 bases from V and 3 bases from J, with 7 bases in between.